These 11 T cell receptor beta chains were all obtained from the same sample, sequenced in a study of shared clonotypes between healthy human individuals. Sequencing used immunoSEQ multiplex PCR; TCRdb keeps in-frame clones, though not all of them. The data hold about 1.1 million clones, with 60% to 85% observed a single time. Material: memory CD4+ T cells from PBMCs. Subset described: CD45RA-negative fraction. Receptors originate from a man aged 18-30 years in good health. Some clones in this sample may be carry-over from other donors' samples.

The V gene is TRBV30, the J gene TRBJ2-7; D is undetermined. The CDR3 is 11 amino acids. Trimming removed 3 bases from V and 3 bases from J, with 6 bases in between. Germline V CDR1 and CDR2: GTSNPN, SVGIG (reference sequence). The DNA of the CDR3 is TGTGCCTGGAGGGTCAGCTACGAGCAGTACTTC. Translation: CAWRVSYEQYF.

This chain joins TRBV11-2 and TRBJ2-3; 14 bases match TRBD2. J was trimmed by 3 bases and V by 4 bases; bases with no gene match: 6. Germline CDR1 SGHAT, CDR2 FQNNGV. This CDR3 comprises 17 residues. The CDR3 spells CASSSETSGRVTDTQYF. The CDR3 nucleotides are TGTGCCAGCAGCTCGGAGACTAGCGGGAGGGTGACAGATACGCAGTATTTT.

The chain uses TRBV7-9 and TRBJ1-5; 8 bases are a match to TRBD1. V lost 1 base to trimming and J lost 7 bases; unmatched junction nucleotides: 12. Germline assignment: CDR1 SEHNR and CDR2 FQNEAQ (reference sequence). The CDR3 consists of 17 residues. The CDR3 coding sequence is TGTGCCAGCAGCTTAGGTTATATCGGACAGGGAGGACAGCCCCAGCATTTT. Translating gives CASSLGYIGQGGQPQHF.

The chain carries TRBV7-6 and TRBJ2-7; D is unresolved. The CDR3 covers 14 residues. The V end was cut by 4 bases, the J end by 2 bases, with 12 bases between. CDR1 and CDR2 from the germline V gene are SGHVS and FNYEAQ. As DNA, the CDR3 is TGTGCCAGCAGCTCCTACGGGCCGGCCTACGAGCAGTACTTC. This translates into CASSSYGPAYEQYF. The variable domain in full, with the rest retrieved from reference TRBV7-6 and TRBJ2-7, is GAGVSQSPRYKVTKRGQDVALRCDPISGHVSLYWYRQALGQGPEFLTYFNYEAQQDKSGLPNDRFSAERPEGSISTLTIQRTEQRDSAMYRCASSSYGPAYEQYFGPGTRLTVT.

This chain joins TRBV6-6 and TRBJ1-5; D is undetermined. The CDR3 is 14 residues long. CDR1 and CDR2 (germline): MNHNY, SVGAGI (reference sequence). V was pared by 7 bases and J by 5 bases, with 15 bases between. CDR3 region: CASTSEAGHQPQHF. The CDR3 coding sequence is TGTGCCAGCACCTCCGAGGCCGGCCATCAGCCCCAGCATTTT.

The chain links TRBV28 to TRBJ1-2, with a possible D match to TRBD1 (5 bases). The V end was cut by 5 bases, the J end by 3 bases, with 19 bases between. The CDR3 has 16 amino acids. Germline CDR1 is MDHEN and CDR2 is SYDVKM. The CDR3 coding sequence is TGTGCCAGCAGTGGGGAAAGGGGCGAATTTCACTATGGCTACACCTTC. Translating it yields CASSGERGEFHYGYTF.

The CDR3 DNA follows: TGCGCCAGCAGGTGGACAGGCGGTCCAAACACTGAAGCTTTCTTT. Protein product: CASRWTGGPNTEAFF. J is TRBJ1-1 and V is TRBV5-1, with 7 bases aligning to TRBD1. Germline V lookup: CDR1 SGHRS, CDR2 YFSETQ. J gave up 2 bases and V 5 bases, and 9 bases lay outside the gene matches. CDR3 length: 15 amino acids.

V gene TRBV6-6 combines with J gene TRBJ1-2, with D possibly being TRBD1 (5 bases). V was cut by 0 bases and J by 13 bases, with 15 bases left in between. Per germline, CDR1 MNHNY and CDR2 SVGAGI (reference sequence). CDR3 length: 13 residues. In nucleotides, the CDR3 is TGTGCCAGCAGTTACTCCAGGGCGGCAAGGTTCACCTTC. Its translation: CASSYSRAARFTF.

The chain couples TRBV4-3 to TRBJ2-7, with D possibly TRBD2 on 6 matching bases. Trimming stripped 0 bases from V and 6 bases from J, with 9 bases between. CDR1 LGHNA and CDR2 YSLEER come from the germline V gene. The CDR3 totals 13 residues. Here the CDR3 DNA reads TGCGCCAGCAGCCAAGATCCCGGGGGCGAGCAGTACTTC. As protein: CASSQDPGGEQYF.

A note on this clone: Other DNA sequences in this sample translate to the same CDR3. V is TRBV19 and J is TRBJ2-3; D might be TRBD1 or TRBD2, each matching 5 bases. Trimming stripped 10 bases from V and 3 bases from J, with 14 bases between. The CDR3 loop spans 13 amino acids. CDR1 and CDR2 from the germline V gene are LNHDA and SQIVND (reference sequence). The CDR3 coding sequence is TGTGCCACTCGGGGTCAGGGTACAGATACGCAGTATTTT. It encodes CATRGQGTDTQYF.

This clone is a singleton in its sample. This chain joins TRBV7-3 and TRBJ2-1; 7 nucleotides line up with TRBD1. Germline CDR1 is SGHTA and CDR2 is FQGTGA. The J segment lost 4 bases and the V segment lost 1 base, leaving 7 bases of the junction unmatched. The CDR3 sequence is 16 residues long. The CDR3 sequence: CASSLIEGARYNEQFF. The DNA of the CDR3 is TGTGCCAGCAGCTTAATCGAGGGGGCGCGGTACAATGAGCAGTTCTTC.